The entry below gives a single T cell receptor beta chain sequence along with its context. The data stem from a study of blood T cell repertoires in COVID-19. Study-wide background: T cells, B-cell-depleted T cells, or PBMCs supplied cDNA or gDNA.

The V and J ends lost 3 bases and 4 bases respectively, with 15 bases between them. This CDR3 has 15 residues. In germline, CDR1 is SGHAT, CDR2 FQNNGV. Assay: immunoSEQ multiplex PCR; the TCRdb copy retains only in-frame clones and omits some. The sample shows under 300,000 clones, 85% to 90% of them seen only once. Participants spanned ages about 18 to 95 years and resided in 20 to 30 US areas. The V call is TRBV11-2, the J call TRBJ1-2; D call uncertain. The sequenced sample was PBMCs or T cells enriched from blood (not recorded which). This TCR derives from a man between 18 and 35 years old who had recovered from COVID-19. CDR3 sequence (DNA): TGTGCCAGCAGCTTGGACCCTGGGAGCCCCTATGGCTACACCTTC. The encoded protein is CASSLDPGSPYGYTF.